The 10 T cell receptor beta chains below come from one sample, sequenced in a study of shared clonotypes between healthy human individuals. Libraries were prepared by immunoSEQ multiplex PCR; TCRdb keeps only in-frame clonotypes and omits some of them. The sample includes 150,000 to 200,000 clones, 90% to 95% of them seen just once. Sequencing input: naive CD4+ T cells sorted from blood. The subset here: CD45RA+ positively selected. The receptor set was obtained from a woman in her thirties in good health.

The rearrangement links TRBV28 to TRBJ2-7; D might be TRBD2 (5 bases). The CDR3 consists of 16 residues. Trimming left V 8 bases short and J 2 bases short, with 22 bases between. Germline V CDR1 and CDR2: MDHEN, SYDVKM. The CDR3 loop reads CASLSGDSAPPYEQYF. The CDR3 nucleotides are TGTGCCAGCTTAAGCGGAGATAGTGCCCCTCCCTACGAGCAGTACTTC. Combining the CDR3 with reference TRBV28 and TRBJ2-7 gives the whole variable domain DVKVTQSSRYLVKRTGEKVFLECVQDMDHENMFWYRQDPGLGLRLIYFSYDVKMKEKGDIPEGYSVSREKKERFSLILESASTNQTSMYLCASLSGDSAPPYEQYFGPGTRLTVT.

The chain couples TRBV4-1 to TRBJ2-7, with a weak D call TRBD1 (6 bases). V was cut by 2 bases and J by 3 bases, with 20 bases left in between. Germline V CDR1 and CDR2: MGHRA, YSYEKL. CDR3 size: 17 residues. The CDR3 spells CASSQSSRDRIFYEQYF. The CDR3 coding sequence is TGCGCCAGCAGCCAAAGTAGTCGAGACAGGATCTTCTACGAGCAGTACTTC.

This chain connects TRBV6-5 to TRBJ2-7, with 8 bases matching TRBD1. J gave up 6 bases and V 2 bases, and 9 bases lay outside the gene matches. CDR1 is MNHEY and CDR2 is SVGAGI in the germline V gene. The CDR3 contains 15 residues. The DNA for the CDR3 is TGTGCCAGCAGTTACGGGCGACAGGGGAGGAGCGAGCAGTACTTC. The encoded protein is CASSYGRQGRSEQYF.

The rearrangement links TRBV18 to TRBJ2-5; 12 bases fit TRBD1. The CDR3 sequence is 16 residues long. Trimming removed 0 bases from V and 7 bases from J; junction bases left unmatched: 6. Germline V lookup: CDR1 KGHSH, CDR2 LQKENI. The CDR3 coding sequence is TGTGCCAGCTCACCACCCGGGACAGGGGGCTTTGGGACCCAGTACTTC. Residues: CASSPPGTGGFGTQYF.

The chain links TRBV10-1 to TRBJ2-3; 7 nucleotides match TRBD2. V trimming: 5 bases; J trimming: 6 bases; junction bases outside the gene matches: 8. The CDR3 extends over 14 amino acids. Germline V lookup: CDR1 WNHNN, CDR2 SYGVQD (reference sequence). The chain's CDR3 is CASSRGNGGDTQYF. CDR3 in DNA: TGCGCCAGCAGTCGAGGCAACGGGGGGGATACGCAGTATTTT.

CDR3 in amino acids: CASIPEGAALSYGYTF. The DNA of the CDR3 is TGCGCCAGCATCCCCGAAGGGGCAGCTCTGAGCTATGGCTACACCTTC. The V and J genes are TRBV5-1 and TRBJ1-2; tentatively, D is TRBD1 (5 bases). Germline V gives CDR1 SGHRS, CDR2 YFSETQ. The CDR3 contains 16 residues. The V end lost 6 bases, the J end lost 4 bases, and 22 bases lay between the germline ends. Based on the CDR3 plus reference TRBV5-1 and TRBJ1-2, the full variable domain is KAGVTQTPRYLIKTRGQQVTLSCSPISGHRSVSWYQQTPGQGLQFLFEYFSETQRNKGNFPGRFSGRQFSNSRSEMNVSTLELGDSALYLCASIPEGAALSYGYTFGSGTRLTVV.

The chain links TRBV19 to TRBJ2-5, with TRBD1 as a possible D gene (6 bases). The CDR3 extends over 15 amino acids. Trimming shortened V by 5 bases and J by 11 bases, and 24 bases separated the two germline ends. Germline V gene sequence: CDR1 LNHDA, CDR2 SQIVND (reference sequence). The CDR3: CASSVGQQKMGEQYF. DNA for the CDR3: TGTGCCAGTAGTGTTGGACAGCAGAAAATGGGGGAGCAGTACTTC.

CDR3 DNA: TGCGCCAGCAGTGAGTCGCAACTAGCGGGAGGCACCAGCTCCTACGAGCAGTACTTC. It encodes CASSESQLAGGTSSYEQYF. The J gene is TRBJ2-7, the V gene TRBV10-1; 12 bases are shared with TRBD2. The CDR3 extends over 19 amino acids. Losses at the gene ends were 0 bases for V and 0 bases for J; bases not matched to a gene: 9. Germline CDR1 reads WNHNN; CDR2 reads SYGVQD (reference sequence).

This clone is a singleton in its sample. The rearrangement uses TRBV6-4 and TRBJ2-5; D is unclear. TRBJ2-7 explains the end of the DNA better; the J call may be wrong. CDR3 size: 14 residues. Germline V gene data show CDR1 as MRHNA and CDR2 as SNTAGT. The CDR3: CASRKGVRYYEQYF. CDR3 nucleotide sequence: TGTGCCAGCAGGAAAGGAGTAAGATACTACGAGCAGTACTTC.

The gene calls are TRBV7-8 and TRBJ1-2, with TRBD1 identical over 9 bases. CDR3 length: 15 residues. Germline CDR1 and CDR2: SGHVS and FQNEAQ. The V gene end was trimmed by 5 bases and the J gene end by 6 bases; junction bases not matched to a gene: 10. The CDR3 protein is CASSPSTGGPDGYTF. CDR3 bases: TGTGCCAGCAGCCCTTCAACAGGGGGCCCTGATGGCTACACCTTC.